This T cell receptor (beta chain) was found in a study of blood T cells in healthy people across ages. Isolating PBMCs gave at least 6.5 million of these cells per sample. About this clonotype: The junction departs from the called germline gene at one end, perhaps through a read error.

A second roughly 7 to 12 cycle PCR used barcoded and J-beta primers. One entry per CDR3 protein, called by TCRdb with MiXCR from the 5' RACE reads. Of fewer than 600,000 distinct CDR3 sequences listed, about 27% are singletons. Germline assignment: CDR1 SGHRS and CDR2 YFSETQ. This CDR3 region has 15 residues. The data also belong to a second study, concerning T cells of mothers and their children.

The rearrangement links TRBV5-1 to TRBJ2-5; TRBD2 matches at 9 bases. The J call may be mistaken, given a closer DNA end match to TRBJ2-1. The sample comprised blood. The origin of this receptor is a boy aged 2 to 10 in good health. The DNA for the CDR3 is TGCGCCAGCGGCTTGAGCAGCGGGGGGCACAATGAGCAGTTCTTC. It translates to CASGLSSGGHNEQFF.